The 27 T cell receptor beta chains presented below share a single source sample, sequenced in a study of T cell responses to AZD1222 COVID-19 vaccine. Here immunoSEQ multiplex PCR was the method, and the copy in TCRdb shows in-frame clones only, minus some. The sample carries 130,000 or so clones, about 90% recorded once. The starting material was peripheral blood, obtained on day 0 of AZD1222 vaccination. The receptors derive from an adult in good health.

The rearrangement joins TRBV5-1 to TRBJ2-5; TRBD1 matches 7 bases. This CDR3 contains 17 residues. V lost 0 bases, J lost 2 bases, and 10 bases stayed unmatched. Germline assignment: CDR1 SGHRS and CDR2 YFSETQ. Here the CDR3 DNA reads TGCGCCAGCAGCTTGGCTCTTTACCGGGACAGTCAAGAGACCCAGTACTTC. It encodes CASSLALYRDSQETQYF.

This clone came up once. This chain links TRBV7-2 with TRBJ2-7; TRBD2 is a possible D gene (7 bases). Per the germline V gene, CDR1 is SGHTA and CDR2 is FQGNSA. The CDR3 totals 16 residues. V lost 4 bases and J lost 1, with 17 bases in between. CDR3 loop: CASSSLGGRASYEQYF. CDR3 coding DNA: TGTGCCAGCAGCTCCCTGGGGGGGCGGGCGTCCTACGAGCAGTACTTC.

This clone was counted once. The rearrangement uses TRBV7-9 and TRBJ2-2; D remains unclear. In germline, CDR1 is SEHNR, CDR2 FQNEAQ (reference sequence). There are 15 residues in the CDR3. Trimming pared 6 bases from V and 7 bases from J, leaving 18 bases between. The CDR3 nucleotides are TGTGCCAGCAGTCATACCCCTGAAAATAACGGGGAGCTGTTTTTT. It codes for CASSHTPENNGELFF.

This sequence joins TRBV19 and TRBJ1-5; 8 bases fit TRBD1. Trimming removed 5 bases from V and 0 bases from J; junction bases left unmatched: 6. The CDR3 is 16 residues long. The germline V gene has CDR1 LNHDA and CDR2 SQIVND (reference sequence). CDR3 protein: CASSRGTGGSNQPQHF. In DNA form, the CDR3 reads TGTGCCAGTAGTCGGGGAACAGGGGGTAGCAATCAGCCCCAGCATTTT. The variable domain in full, with the rest retrieved from reference TRBV19 and TRBJ1-5, is DGGITQSPKYLFRKEGQNVTLSCEQNLNHDAMYWYRQDPGQGLRLIYYSQIVNDFQKGDIAEGYSVSREKKESFPLTVTSAQKNPTAFYLCASSRGTGGSNQPQHFGDGTRLSIL.

The V gene is TRBV2, the J gene TRBJ1-2, with D tentatively TRBD1 (6 bases). The V gene lost 4 bases and the J gene lost 3 bases, with 15 bases spanning the gap. This CDR3 region has 15 residues. The V gene's germline CDR1 is SNHLY and CDR2 FYNNEI. The CDR3 DNA follows: TGTGCCAGCAGTGCCCCTAGGGGGGTAGACTATGGCTACACCTTC. Translation: CASSAPRGVDYGYTF.

This clone was observed a handful of times. The rearrangement links TRBV7-2 to TRBJ1-2, with TRBD1 identical over 7 bases. This CDR3 has 14 residues. V gave up 6 bases and J gave up 3 bases; unmatched junction bases: 7. Germline CDR1 is SGHTA and CDR2 is FQGNSA. The CDR3 nucleotides read TGTGCCAGCAGAGCAACAGGGGTCGACTATGGCTACACCTTC. Translation: CASRATGVDYGYTF.

This clone has a single count. This chain joins TRBV6-5 and TRBJ2-7, with D hard to call. The CDR3 contains 13 residues. The V gene's germline CDR1 is MNHEY and CDR2 SVGAGI. V was pared by 2 bases and J by 2 bases, with 7 bases between. The CDR3 nucleotides read TGTGCCAGCAGTTACGGTCCCACCTACGAGCAGTACTTC. Protein sequence: CASSYGPTYEQYF.

The gene calls are TRBV9 and TRBJ1-2, with D perhaps matching TRBD1 (5 bases). CDR1 and CDR2 (germline): SGDLS, YYNGEE. The CDR3 consists of 12 residues. V was cut by 1 base and J by 8 bases, with 9 bases left in between. CDR3 residues: CASSVQGGGYTF. CDR3 DNA: TGTGCCAGCAGCGTACAGGGCGGAGGCTACACCTTC.

The chain uses TRBV6-4 and TRBJ1-5; 10 bases line up with TRBD1. V lost 2 bases to trimming and J lost 2 bases; unmatched junction nucleotides: 3. Germline CDR1 MRHNA, CDR2 SNTAGT. The CDR3 spans 16 residues. The CDR3 DNA follows: TGTGCCAGCAGTGACCGGGACAGGGGAGGCAATCAGCCCCAGCATTTT. It specifies CASSDRDRGGNQPQHF.

The chain links TRBV28 to TRBJ2-4; 7 bases line up with TRBD1. The CDR3 runs to 13 residues. With 6 bases clipped from V and 8 bases from J, the junction kept 7 bases outside the gene matches. Germline V gives CDR1 MDHEN, CDR2 SYDVKM. This CDR3 reads CASSPNRGHIQYF. The CDR3 DNA follows: TGTGCCAGCAGCCCCAACAGGGGACACATTCAGTACTTC.

The chain recombines TRBV5-1 with TRBJ1-6; D is possibly TRBD1 (5 bases). This CDR3 is built from 16 residues. The germline V and J ends were trimmed by 0 bases and 7 bases, with 14 bases remaining between them. Germline CDR1 and CDR2: SGHRS and YFSETQ. This chain's CDR3 is CASSLAQGGSNSPLHF. In DNA, the CDR3 is TGCGCCAGCAGCTTGGCGCAGGGAGGTTCCAATTCACCCCTCCACTTT.

This clone has only one observation. The rearrangement links TRBV28 to TRBJ1-2; 7 positions agree with TRBD1. Trimming at V came to 5 bases and at J to 4 bases, leaving 7 bases not matched to a gene. Germline CDR1 and CDR2: MDHEN and SYDVKM. The CDR3 extends over 14 amino acids. CDR3 region: CASSLRQGVYGYTF. The CDR3 DNA is TGTGCCAGCAGTCTCCGACAGGGAGTCTATGGCTACACCTTC.

This rearrangement joins TRBV19 to TRBJ1-2; 8 bases line up with TRBD1. J gave up 8 bases and V 6 bases, and 8 bases lay outside the gene matches. This CDR3 has 13 residues. Germline V gene sequence: CDR1 LNHDA, CDR2 SQIVND (reference sequence). The CDR3, as DNA: TGTGCCAGTAGCCTGCAGGGGGCAACAGGCTACACCTTC. This sequence encodes CASSLQGATGYTF.

The chain is built from TRBV29-1 and TRBJ1-1, with D perhaps TRBD1 (6 bases). The germline gives CDR1 SQVTM, CDR2 ANQGSEA. The CDR3 covers 14 residues. V lost 5 bases to trimming and J lost 1 base, with 14 bases between them. CDR3 protein: CSVTVNRANTEAFF. The CDR3 DNA reads as TGCAGCGTTACAGTTAACAGGGCGAACACTGAAGCTTTCTTT.

This clone was detected only once. Written as DNA, the CDR3 is TGTGCCAGCAGTGAAAGGGCAGGGGGAAACATTCAGTACTTC. Translated: CASSERAGGNIQYF. This chain joins TRBV6-1 and TRBJ2-4; 7 bases are a match to TRBD1. The CDR3 covers 14 residues. V lost 2 bases to trimming and J lost 6 bases; unmatched junction nucleotides: 4. Germline CDR1 is MNHNS and CDR2 is SASEGT.

V usage is TRBV4-1 and J usage is TRBJ2-7; 10 nucleotides align to TRBD2. The V gene end was trimmed by 3 bases and the J gene end by 1 base; junction bases not matched to a gene: 3. The CDR3 is made up of 15 amino acids. Germline CDR1 and CDR2: MGHRA and YSYEKL. CDR3 nucleotides: TGCGCCAGCAGCCATTTACTAGCGGGGTCCTACGAGCAGTACTTC. Translated: CASSHLLAGSYEQYF.

This clone was detected only a few times. The V call is TRBV19, the J call TRBJ1-2; D uncertain. The V end was cut by 4 bases, the J end by 0 bases, with 15 bases between. Germline V lookup: CDR1 LNHDA, CDR2 SQIVND (reference sequence). The CDR3 is made up of 16 amino acids. The CDR3 sequence: CASSTGRGITNYGYTF. The CDR3, as DNA: TGTGCCAGTAGTACGGGCCGGGGTATTACTAACTATGGCTACACCTTC.

V and J are TRBV2 and TRBJ2-3, with D perhaps being TRBD1 or TRBD2 (5 bases each). The CDR3 is 15 amino acids. V was clipped by 4 bases and J by 2 bases, with 13 bases between them. In germline, CDR1 is SNHLY, CDR2 FYNNEI. CDR3 in amino acids: CASSGRGPATDTQYF. CDR3 sequence (DNA): TGTGCCAGCAGTGGCCGGGGACCCGCCACAGATACGCAGTATTTT.

The chain uses TRBV11-3 and TRBJ2-1; TRBD2 matches 7 bases. Per germline, CDR1 SGHNT and CDR2 YENEEA. The V gene end was trimmed by 6 bases and the J gene end by 7 bases; junction bases not matched to a gene: 6. The CDR3 loop spans 13 amino acids. CDR3 sequence reads: CASSREAPNEQFF. As DNA, the CDR3 is TGTGCCAGCAGTCGGGAGGCCCCAAATGAGCAGTTCTTC.

This rearrangement joins TRBV5-1 to TRBJ2-7, with 9 bases lining up with TRBD1. CDR1 and CDR2 from the germline V gene are SGHRS and YFSETQ. The CDR3 has 14 residues. Unmatched junction bases numbered 4, after V lost 4 bases and J lost 2 bases. The CDR3 nucleotides are TGCGCCAGCAGCCGCGGGACAGGGACCTACGAGCAGTACTTC. It specifies CASSRGTGTYEQYF.

The J gene is TRBJ2-3, the V gene TRBV25-1, with D possibly TRBD2 on 6 matching bases. V was cut by 1 base and J by 6 bases, with 14 bases left in between. Germline lookup yields CDR1 MGHDK and CDR2 SYGVNS. The CDR3 runs 15 residues. CDR3 in DNA: TGTGCCAGCAGTGAATTTGCGGGAAGGTCTGATACGCAGTATTTT. Translating it yields CASSEFAGRSDTQYF.

The V call is TRBV3-1 (or the pseudogene TRBV3-2), the J call TRBJ1-3; D not certain. Trimming left V 1 base short and J 0 bases short, with 7 bases between. This CDR3 has 15 residues. From germline, CDR1 is LGHDT and CDR2 YNNKEL (reference sequence). CDR3 coding DNA: TGTGCCAGCAGCCAAGGTCACGGCTCTGGAAACACCATATATTTT. Protein sequence: CASSQGHGSGNTIYF.

For this clone: In the same sample, other DNA sequences code for this CDR3. The chain has TRBV27 and TRBJ2-7, with 7 bases aligning to TRBD1. The CDR3 is 14 residues long. Losses at the gene ends were 6 bases for V and 0 bases for J; bases not matched to a gene: 5. Per germline, CDR1 MNHEY and CDR2 SMNVEV (reference sequence). CDR3 loop: CASSGQASSYEQYF. CDR3 DNA sequence: TGTGCCAGCAGCGGACAGGCCAGCTCCTACGAGCAGTACTTC.

The chain links TRBV7-2 to TRBJ2-3, with D possibly TRBD2 on 5 matching bases. The germline V and J ends were trimmed by 5 bases and 3 bases, with 12 bases remaining between them. CDR1 is SGHTA and CDR2 is FQGNSA in the germline V gene. The CDR3 length is 14 residues. The CDR3, as DNA: TGTGCCAGCAGCACGGACTTCCAAACAGATACGCAGTATTTT. The encoded protein is CASSTDFQTDTQYF. Full variable domain (remainder filled in from reference TRBV7-2 and TRBJ2-3): GAGVSQSPSNKVTEKGKDVELRCDPISGHTALYWYRQSLGQGLEFLIYFQGNSAPDKSGLPSDRFSAERTGGSVSTLTIQRTQQEDSAVYLCASSTDFQTDTQYFGPGTRLTVL.

The chain carries TRBV5-4 and TRBJ2-2; tentatively, D is TRBD1 (5 bases). Trimming cost V 2 bases and J 1 base, with 9 bases left between them. This CDR3 has 15 residues. Germline loops: CDR1 SGHNT, CDR2 YYREEE (reference sequence). The CDR3 coding sequence is TGTGCCAGCAGCTTATCTACAGGGAACACCGGGGAGCTGTTTTTT. Translating it yields CASSLSTGNTGELFF.

V and J are TRBV27 and TRBJ2-5; the match to TRBD2 covers 12 bases. The length of the CDR3 is 16 residues. V lost 5 bases and J lost 6; bases outside the gene matches: 10. The germline V gene has CDR1 MNHEY and CDR2 SMNVEV (reference sequence). CDR3 protein: CASSQSSGRAGQTQYF. The CDR3 region has the DNA TGTGCCAGCAGTCAGTCTAGCGGGAGGGCCGGTCAGACCCAGTACTTC.

The genes are TRBV19 and TRBJ1-5; D not certain. The germline V gene has CDR1 LNHDA and CDR2 SQIVND (reference sequence). V was shortened by 1 base and J by 4 bases, with 11 bases between the two germline ends. The CDR3 is made up of 15 amino acids. The DNA for the CDR3 is TGTGCCAGTAGTATAGTAGAGAGTAGTAATCAGCCCCAGCATTTT. Amino acid sequence: CASSIVESSNQPQHF.